This TCR beta chain emerged from a study of T cell repertoires in cytomegalovirus infection. Broader study findings: Identification of carriers of CMV plus the relevant HLA was performed using cumulative public TCR beta family frequency. It was HLA-C-restricted CMV-specific TCR beta clonotypes that dominated the response ex vivo.

One entry per CDR3 protein results from TCRdb running MiXCR on the reads. The sample has 830,000 or so distinct CDR3 sequences, about 30% seen once. The CDR3 runs to 15 residues. V lost 5 bases, J lost 6 bases, and 14 bases lay in between. Germline lookup yields CDR1 SGHVS and CDR2 FQNEAQ. To note about this clonotype: Its antigen is still unknown. This could be a read error, since a much larger clone is one nucleotide away.

The V call is TRBV7-8, the J call TRBJ2-6, with D unresolved. Here the sequenced sample was cultured CD8+ T cells from PBMCs, taken from culture after CMV antigen stimulation. The sequence was obtained from a human donor in good health (CMV status not recorded). Some clones in this sample may be carry-over from other donors' samples. For the CDR3, the DNA is TGTGCCAGCAGCCCAGCGAAGGTGGAGGCCAACGTCCTGACTTTC. It is translated as CASSPAKVEANVLTF.